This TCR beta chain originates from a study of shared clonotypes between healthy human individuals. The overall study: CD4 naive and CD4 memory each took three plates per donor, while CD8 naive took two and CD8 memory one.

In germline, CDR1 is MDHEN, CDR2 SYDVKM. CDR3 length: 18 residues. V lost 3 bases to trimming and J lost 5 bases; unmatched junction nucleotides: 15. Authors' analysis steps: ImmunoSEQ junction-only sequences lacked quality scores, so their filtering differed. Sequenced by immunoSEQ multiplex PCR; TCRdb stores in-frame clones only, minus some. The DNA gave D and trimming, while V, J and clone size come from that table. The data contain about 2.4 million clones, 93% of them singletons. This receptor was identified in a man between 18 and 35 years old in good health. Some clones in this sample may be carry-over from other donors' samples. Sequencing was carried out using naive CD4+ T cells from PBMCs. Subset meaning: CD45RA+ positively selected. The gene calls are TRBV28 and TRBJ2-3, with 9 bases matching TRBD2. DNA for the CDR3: TGTGCCAGCAGTTTTACCGGATTGGGGCGGGAGGGCCAAGATACGCAGTATTTT. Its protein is CASSFTGLGREGQDTQYF. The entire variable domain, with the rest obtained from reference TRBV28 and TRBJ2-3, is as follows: DVKVTQSSRYLVKRTGEKVFLECVQDMDHENMFWYRQDPGLGLRLIYFSYDVKMKEKGDIPEGYSVSREKKERFSLILESASTNQTSMYLCASSFTGLGREGQDTQYFGPGTRLTVL.